This TCR beta chain was observed in a study of radiation and T cells in renal cell carcinoma. On the study more broadly: Nephrectomy followed 15 Gy stereotactic body radiation by 4 weeks. Study outcomes and limitations: Top tumor clonotypes rose in blood 2 weeks post-radiation, then contracted.

Regarding this clone: Its target is unknown.

Time point meaning: baseline pretreatment blood. Stated treatment: 15 Gy SBRT to primary tumor, nephrectomy 4 weeks later. Serial blood draws occurred at baseline and 2 and 4 weeks post-SBRT. The CDR3 sequence is 15 residues long. Germline V lookup: CDR1 SGDLS, CDR2 YYNGEE. V lost 3 bases, J lost 7 bases, and 7 bases stayed unmatched. Assay: immunoSEQ multiplex PCR; the TCRdb copy retains only in-frame clones and omits some. The sample has more than 140,000 clones, less than 90% seen once; the top ten hold around 25%. The chain recombines TRBV9 with TRBJ1-2; TRBD1 matches at 12 bases. This material consisted of blood, taken from a patient whose treatment included radiotherapy and nephrectomy. This TCR came from a woman in her forties or fifties with renal cell carcinoma. CDR3 sequence (DNA): TGTGCCAGCAGCGCCGGGACAGGGGGCGCTTTTGGCTACACCTTC. Amino acid sequence: CASSAGTGGAFGYTF. Supplemented by reference TRBV9 and TRBJ1-2, the full variable domain reads DSGVTQTPKHLITATGQRVTLRCSPRSGDLSVYWYQQSLDQGLQFLIQYYNGEERAKGNILERFSAQQFPDLHSELNLSSLELGDSALYFCASSAGTGGAFGYTFGSGTRLTVV.